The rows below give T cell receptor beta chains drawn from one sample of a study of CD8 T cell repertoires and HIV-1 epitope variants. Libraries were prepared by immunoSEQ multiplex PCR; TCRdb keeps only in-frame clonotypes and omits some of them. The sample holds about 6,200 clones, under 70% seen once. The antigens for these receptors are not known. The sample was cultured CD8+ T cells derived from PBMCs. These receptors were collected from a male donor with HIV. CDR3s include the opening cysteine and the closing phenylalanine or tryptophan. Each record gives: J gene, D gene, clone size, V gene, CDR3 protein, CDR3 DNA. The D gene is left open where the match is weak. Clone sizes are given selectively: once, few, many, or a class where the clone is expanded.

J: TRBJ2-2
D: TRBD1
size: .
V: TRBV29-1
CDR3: CSVEATQGWGTGELFF
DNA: TGCAGCGTTGAAGCGACACAGGGGTGGGGGACCGGGGAGCTGTTTTTT

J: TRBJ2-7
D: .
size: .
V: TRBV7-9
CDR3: CASSPWTSSYEQYF
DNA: TGTGCCAGCAGCCCTTGGACCAGCTCCTACGAGCAGTACTTC

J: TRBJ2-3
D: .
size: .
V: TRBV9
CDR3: CASRGLATDTQYF
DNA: TGTGCCAGCAGGGGACTCGCCACAGATACGCAGTATTTT

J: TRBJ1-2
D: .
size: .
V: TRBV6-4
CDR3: CASSSRLTTF
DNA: TGTGCCAGCAGTTCGCGGTTGACAACCTTC

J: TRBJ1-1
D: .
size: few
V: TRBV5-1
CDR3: CASTGNGEAFF
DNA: TGCGCCAGCACCGGTAACGGTGAAGCTTTCTTT

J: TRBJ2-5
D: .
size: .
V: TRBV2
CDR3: CASSEYSEEETQYF
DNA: TGTGCCAGCAGTGAATACAGCGAAGAAGAGACCCAGTACTTC

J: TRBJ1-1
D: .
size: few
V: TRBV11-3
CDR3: CASSFRRNTEAFF
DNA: TGTGCCAGCAGCTTTCGCAGGAACACTGAAGCTTTCTTT

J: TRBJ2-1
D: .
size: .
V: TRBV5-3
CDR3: CARSLKQGPLYLQFEQFF
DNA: TGTGCCAGAAGCTTGAAACAGGGCCCACTCTACCTACAATTTGAGCAGTTCTTC

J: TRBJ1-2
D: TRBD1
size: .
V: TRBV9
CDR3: CASSGDREHIYDYTF
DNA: TGTGCCAGCAGCGGTGACAGGGAGCACATTTATGACTACACCTTC

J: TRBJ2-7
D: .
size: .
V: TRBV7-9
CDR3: CASSSRDGHYEQYF
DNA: TGTGCCAGCAGCTCCCGGGACGGACACTACGAGCAGTACTTC

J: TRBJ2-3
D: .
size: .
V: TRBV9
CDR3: CASSSYTDTQYF
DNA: TGTGCCAGCAGCTCCTACACAGATACGCAGTATTTT

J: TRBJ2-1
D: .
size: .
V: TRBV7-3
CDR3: CASRYAGQPGDEQFF
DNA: TGTGCCAGCAGATATGCGGGGCAGCCAGGGGATGAGCAGTTCTTC

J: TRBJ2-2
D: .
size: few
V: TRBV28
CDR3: CASSFNGGGELFF
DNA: TGTGCCAGCAGTTTTAATGGGGGCGGGGAGCTGTTTTTT

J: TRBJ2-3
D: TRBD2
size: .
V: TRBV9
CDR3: CASSGGGEATDTQYF
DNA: TGTGCCAGCAGCGGCGGGGGGGAAGCCACAGATACGCAGTATTTT

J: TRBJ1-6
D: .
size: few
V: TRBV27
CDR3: CASSSGTPLHF
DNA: TGTGCCAGCAGTTCAGGGACACCCCTCCACTTT

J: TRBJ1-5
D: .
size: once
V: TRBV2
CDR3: CAKQVVNQPQHF
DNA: TGTGCCAAACAGGTCGTTAATCAGCCCCAGCATTTT

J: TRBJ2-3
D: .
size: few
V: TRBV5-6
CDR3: CASSWTSDTQYF
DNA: TGTGCCAGCAGCTGGACTTCAGATACGCAGTATTTT

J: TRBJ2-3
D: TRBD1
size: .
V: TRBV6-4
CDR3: CASSEEGAADTQYF
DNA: TGTGCCAGCAGTGAAGAGGGGGCGGCAGATACGCAGTATTTT

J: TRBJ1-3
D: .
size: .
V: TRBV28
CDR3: CASSPIGGSGNTIYF
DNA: TGTGCCAGCAGTCCTATTGGGGGTTCTGGAAACACCATATATTTT

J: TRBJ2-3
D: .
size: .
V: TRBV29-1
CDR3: CSVGSTDTQYF
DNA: TGCAGCGTTGGAAGCACAGATACGCAGTATTTT

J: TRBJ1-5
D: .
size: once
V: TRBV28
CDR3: CASSLVEGYQHF
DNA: TGTGCCAGCAGCCTAGTTGAGGGTTACCAGCATTTT

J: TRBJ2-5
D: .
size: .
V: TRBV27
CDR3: CASSSIGNLAETQYF
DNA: TGTGCCAGCAGTAGTATAGGGAATTTAGCAGAGACCCAGTACTTC

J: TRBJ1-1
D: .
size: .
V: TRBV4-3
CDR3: CASSQGSGGFYTEAFF
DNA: TGCGCCAGCAGCCAAGGGTCGGGTGGATTTTACACTGAAGCTTTCTTT

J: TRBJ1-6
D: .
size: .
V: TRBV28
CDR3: CASSITPGLDSPLHF
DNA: TGTGCCAGCAGTATAACGCCCGGGCTAGATTCACCCCTCCACTTT

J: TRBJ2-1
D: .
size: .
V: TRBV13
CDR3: CASSLGSLTYNEQFF
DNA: TGTGCCAGCAGCTTAGGGAGCCTAACCTACAATGAGCAGTTCTTC

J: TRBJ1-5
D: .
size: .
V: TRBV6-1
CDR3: CASSEGLNSNQPQHF
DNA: TGTGCCAGCAGTGAAGGATTGAATAGCAATCAGCCCCAGCATTTT

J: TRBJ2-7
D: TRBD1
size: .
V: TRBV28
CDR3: CASSLGQGATFYEQYF
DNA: TGTGCCAGCAGTTTAGGACAGGGAGCGACCTTCTACGAGCAGTACTTC

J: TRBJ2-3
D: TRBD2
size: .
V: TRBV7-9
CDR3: CASSLGTSGTDTQYF
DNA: TGTGCCAGCAGCTTAGGGACTAGCGGAACAGATACGCAGTATTTT

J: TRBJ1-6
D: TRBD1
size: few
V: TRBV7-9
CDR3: CASSQTGDNSPLHF
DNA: TGTGCCAGCAGCCAGACAGGGGATAATTCACCCCTCCACTTT

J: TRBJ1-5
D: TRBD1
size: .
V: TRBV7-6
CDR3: CASSSGGWNQPQHF
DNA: TGTGCCAGCAGCTCAGGGGGTTGGAATCAGCCCCAGCATTTT

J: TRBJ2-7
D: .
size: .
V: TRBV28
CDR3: CASSPPDSYEQYF
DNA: TGTGCCAGCAGCCCCCCGGACAGCTACGAGCAGTACTTC

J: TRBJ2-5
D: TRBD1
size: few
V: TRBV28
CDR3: CASSSDRGEETQYF
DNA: TGTGCCAGCAGTTCGGACAGGGGGGAGGAGACCCAGTACTTC

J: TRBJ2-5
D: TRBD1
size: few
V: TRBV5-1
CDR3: CASSSLPTGVETQYF
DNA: TGCGCCAGCAGTTCACTCCCGACAGGGGTAGAGACCCAGTACTTC

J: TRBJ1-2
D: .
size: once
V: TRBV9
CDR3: CASSLDGGMGYGYTF
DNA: TGTGCCAGCAGCCTAGACGGGGGGATGGGATATGGCTACACCTTC

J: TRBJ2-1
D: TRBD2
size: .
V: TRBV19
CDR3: CASSPRTSGRAGGQFF
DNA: TGTGCCAGTAGTCCGCGGACTAGCGGGAGGGCCGGGGGGCAGTTCTTC

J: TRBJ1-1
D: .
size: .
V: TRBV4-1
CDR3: CASRSGTQNTEAFF
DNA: TGCGCCAGCAGGTCCGGGACACAGAACACTGAAGCTTTCTTT

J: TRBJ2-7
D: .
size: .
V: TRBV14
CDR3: CASSQEGLGAEQYF
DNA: TGTGCCAGCAGCCAAGAGGGACTGGGGGCCGAGCAGTACTTC

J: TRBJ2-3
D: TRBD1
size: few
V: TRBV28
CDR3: CASTPWDRGTDTQYF
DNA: TGTGCCAGCACCCCTTGGGACAGGGGGACAGATACGCAGTATTTT

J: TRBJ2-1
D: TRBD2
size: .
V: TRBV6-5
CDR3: CASSYSLAGNEQFF
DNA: TGTGCCAGCAGTTACTCTCTAGCGGGAAATGAGCAGTTCTTC

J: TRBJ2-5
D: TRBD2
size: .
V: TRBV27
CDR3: CASSLWWTSGRGGETQYF
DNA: TGTGCCAGCAGTTTATGGTGGACTAGCGGGAGAGGAGGCGAGACCCAGTACTTC

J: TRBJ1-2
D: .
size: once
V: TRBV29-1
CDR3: CSVEGEDRPIGYTF
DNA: TGCAGCGTTGAAGGAGAGGACAGACCTATTGGCTACACCTTC

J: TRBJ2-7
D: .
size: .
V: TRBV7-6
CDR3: CASSLASVTSPPYEQYF
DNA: TGTGCCAGCAGCTTAGCGTCGGTTACTAGCCCCCCGTACGAGCAGTACTTC

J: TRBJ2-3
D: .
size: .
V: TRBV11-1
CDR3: CASSLDPPGGYEDTQYF
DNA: TGTGCCAGCAGCTTAGATCCCCCAGGAGGATATGAAGATACGCAGTATTTT

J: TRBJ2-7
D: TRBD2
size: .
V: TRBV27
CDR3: CASSLRRGGRYEQYF
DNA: TGTGCCAGCAGTTTACGTCGGGGGGGCAGGTACGAGCAGTACTTC

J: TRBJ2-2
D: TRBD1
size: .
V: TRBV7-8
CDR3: CASSISRTGVNTGELFF
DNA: TGTGCCAGCTCTATTTCCAGGACAGGGGTTAACACCGGGGAGCTGTTTTTT

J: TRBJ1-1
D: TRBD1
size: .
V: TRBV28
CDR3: CASSFPQEQGAENTEAFF
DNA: TGTGCCAGCAGTTTTCCCCAGGAACAGGGGGCAGAGAACACTGAAGCTTTCTTT

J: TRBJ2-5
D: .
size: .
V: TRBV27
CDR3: CASSSAGIDQETQYF
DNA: TGTGCCAGCAGCTCCGCCGGGATAGATCAAGAGACCCAGTACTTC

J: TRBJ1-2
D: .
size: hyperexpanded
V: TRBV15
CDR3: CATSRDRGTQVYGYTF
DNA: TGTGCCACCAGCAGAGATCGGGGGACCCAGGTCTATGGCTACACCTTC

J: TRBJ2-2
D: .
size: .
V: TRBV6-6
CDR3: CASSYSSQTGELFF
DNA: TGTGCCAGCAGTTACTCAAGCCAGACCGGGGAGCTGTTTTTT

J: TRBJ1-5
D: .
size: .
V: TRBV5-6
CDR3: CASSLAAGHIQPQHF
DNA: TGTGCCAGCAGCTTGGCTGCGGGGCATATCCAGCCCCAGCATTTT

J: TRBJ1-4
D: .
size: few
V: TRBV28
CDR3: CASAITGHRGEKLFF
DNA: TGTGCCAGCGCAATTACTGGCCACCGGGGGGAAAAACTGTTTTTT

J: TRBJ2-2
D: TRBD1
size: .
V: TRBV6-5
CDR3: CASSYGPGGPGELFF
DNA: TGTGCCAGCAGTTACGGTCCAGGGGGACCCGGGGAGCTGTTTTTT

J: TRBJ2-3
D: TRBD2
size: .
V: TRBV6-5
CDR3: CASSYREGTHTDTQYF
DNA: TGTGCCAGCAGTTACAGGGAGGGAACTCACACAGATACGCAGTATTTT

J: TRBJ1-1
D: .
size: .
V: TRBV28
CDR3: CASSSPRKQGNTEAFF
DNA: TGTGCCAGCAGTTCCCCTCGTAAACAGGGAAACACTGAAGCTTTCTTT

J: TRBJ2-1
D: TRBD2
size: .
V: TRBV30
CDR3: CAWEHPGGPGEQFF
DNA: TGTGCCTGGGAGCACCCGGGGGGGCCGGGTGAGCAGTTCTTC

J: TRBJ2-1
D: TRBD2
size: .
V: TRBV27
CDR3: CASSFGSGGAWSEQFF
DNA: TGTGCCAGCAGTTTCGGTAGCGGGGGGGCCTGGAGTGAGCAGTTCTTC

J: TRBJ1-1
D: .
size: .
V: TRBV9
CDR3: CASSVDRAGTEAFF
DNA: TGTGCCAGCAGCGTAGACAGGGCAGGCACTGAAGCTTTCTTT

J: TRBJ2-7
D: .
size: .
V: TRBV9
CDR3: CASSVDSSREQYF
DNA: TGTGCCAGCAGCGTAGATTCTAGCCGCGAGCAGTACTTC

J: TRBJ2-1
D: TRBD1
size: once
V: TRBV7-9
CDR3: CASRVDRGLDEQFF
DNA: TGTGCCAGCAGGGTGGACAGGGGGCTTGATGAGCAGTTCTTC

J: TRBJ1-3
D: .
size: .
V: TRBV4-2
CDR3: CASSETPSGNTIYF
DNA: TGTGCCAGCAGCGAGACCCCGTCTGGAAACACCATATATTTT